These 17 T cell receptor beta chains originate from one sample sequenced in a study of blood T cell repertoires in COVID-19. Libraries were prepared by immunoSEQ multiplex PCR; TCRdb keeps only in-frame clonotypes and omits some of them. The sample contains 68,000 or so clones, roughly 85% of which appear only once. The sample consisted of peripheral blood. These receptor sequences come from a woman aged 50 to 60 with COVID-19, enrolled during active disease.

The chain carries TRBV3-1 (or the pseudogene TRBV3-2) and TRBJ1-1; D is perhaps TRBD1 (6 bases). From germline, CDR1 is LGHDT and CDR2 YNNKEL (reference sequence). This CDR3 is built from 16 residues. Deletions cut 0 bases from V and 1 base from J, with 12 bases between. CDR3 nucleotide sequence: TGTGCCAGCAGCCAAGATGGAAGGACAGAGAACACTGAAGCTTTCTTT. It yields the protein CASSQDGRTENTEAFF.

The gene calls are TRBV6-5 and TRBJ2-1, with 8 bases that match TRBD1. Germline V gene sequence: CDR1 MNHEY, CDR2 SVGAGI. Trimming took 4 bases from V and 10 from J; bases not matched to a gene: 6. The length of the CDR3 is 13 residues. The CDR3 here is CASSSSDRGEQFF. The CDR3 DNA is TGTGCCAGCAGTTCATCCGACAGGGGAGAGCAGTTCTTC.

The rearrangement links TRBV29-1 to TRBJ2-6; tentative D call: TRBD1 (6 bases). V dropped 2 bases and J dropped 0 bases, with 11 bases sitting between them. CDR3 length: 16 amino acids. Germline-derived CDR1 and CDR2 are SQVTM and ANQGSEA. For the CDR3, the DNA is TGCAGCGTTGAAACAGGGTCCAACTCTGGGGCCAACGTCCTGACTTTC. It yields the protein CSVETGSNSGANVLTF.

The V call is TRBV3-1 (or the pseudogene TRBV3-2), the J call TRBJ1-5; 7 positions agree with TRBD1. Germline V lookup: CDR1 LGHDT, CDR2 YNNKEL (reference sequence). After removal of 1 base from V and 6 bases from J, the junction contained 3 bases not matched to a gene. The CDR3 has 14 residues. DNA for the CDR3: TGTGCCAGCAGCCAAGTTCCAGGGGGTCAGCCCCAGCATTTT. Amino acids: CASSQVPGGQPQHF.

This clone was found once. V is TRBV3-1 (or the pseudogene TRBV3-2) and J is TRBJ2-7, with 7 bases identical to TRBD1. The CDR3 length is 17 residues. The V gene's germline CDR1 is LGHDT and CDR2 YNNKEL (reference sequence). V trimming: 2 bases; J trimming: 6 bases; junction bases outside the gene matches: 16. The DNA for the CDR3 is TGTGCCAGCAGCCAAATAGGCGAAAAACAGGGGAAATCCGAGCAGTACTTC. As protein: CASSQIGEKQGKSEQYF.

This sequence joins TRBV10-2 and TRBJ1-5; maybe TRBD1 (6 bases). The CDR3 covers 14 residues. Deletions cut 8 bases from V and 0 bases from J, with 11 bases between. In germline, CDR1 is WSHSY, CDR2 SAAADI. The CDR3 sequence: CASRQENSNQPQHF. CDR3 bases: TGCGCCAGCCGACAGGAAAATAGCAATCAGCCCCAGCATTTT.

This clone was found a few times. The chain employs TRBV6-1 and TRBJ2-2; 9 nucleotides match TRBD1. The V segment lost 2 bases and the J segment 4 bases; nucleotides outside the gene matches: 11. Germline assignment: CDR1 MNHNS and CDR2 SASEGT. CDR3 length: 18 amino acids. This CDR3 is CASSEIVLGQGITGELFF. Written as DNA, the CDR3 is TGTGCCAGCAGTGAAATTGTATTGGGACAGGGAATCACCGGGGAGCTGTTTTTT.

The CDR3 loop is CASSRLAGMGTGELFF. The CDR3 coding sequence is TGTGCCAGCAGTCGACTAGCGGGAATGGGCACCGGGGAGCTGTTTTTT. The rearrangement uses TRBV28 and TRBJ2-2; TRBD2 agrees at 11 bases. V shed 5 bases, J shed 4 bases, and the junction held 6 bases outside the gene matches. This CDR3 has 16 amino acids. CDR1 and CDR2 from the germline V gene are MDHEN and SYDVKM.

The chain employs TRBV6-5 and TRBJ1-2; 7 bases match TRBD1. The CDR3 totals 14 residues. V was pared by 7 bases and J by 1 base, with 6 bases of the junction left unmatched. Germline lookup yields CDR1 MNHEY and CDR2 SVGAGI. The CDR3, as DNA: TGTGCCAGCAAATCGACAGGGAGTAACTATGGCTACACCTTC. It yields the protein CASKSTGSNYGYTF.

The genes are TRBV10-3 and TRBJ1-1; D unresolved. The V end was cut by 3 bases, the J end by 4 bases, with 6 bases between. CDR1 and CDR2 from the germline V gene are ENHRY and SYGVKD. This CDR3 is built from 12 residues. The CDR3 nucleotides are TGTGCCATCAGTGACGGGATCACTGAAGCTTTCTTT. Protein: CAISDGITEAFF.

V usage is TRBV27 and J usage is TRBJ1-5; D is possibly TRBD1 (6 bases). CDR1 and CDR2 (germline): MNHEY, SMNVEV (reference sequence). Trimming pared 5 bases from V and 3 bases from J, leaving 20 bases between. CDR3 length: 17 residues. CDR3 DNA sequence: TGTGCCAGCAGTCAGTCCCCTTTGAGACAGGTCAATCAGCCCCAGCATTTT. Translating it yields CASSQSPLRQVNQPQHF.

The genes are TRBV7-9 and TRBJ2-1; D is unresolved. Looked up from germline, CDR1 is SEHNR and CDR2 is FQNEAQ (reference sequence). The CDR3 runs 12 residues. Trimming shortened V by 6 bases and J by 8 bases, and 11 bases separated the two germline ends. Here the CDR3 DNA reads TGTGCCAGCAGATACTCTCGGGATGAGCAGTTCTTC. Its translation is CASRYSRDEQFF.

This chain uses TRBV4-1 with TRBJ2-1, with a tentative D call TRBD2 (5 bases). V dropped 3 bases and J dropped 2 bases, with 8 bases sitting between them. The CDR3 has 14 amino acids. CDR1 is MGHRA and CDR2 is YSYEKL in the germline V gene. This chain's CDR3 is CASSQTKAYNEQFF. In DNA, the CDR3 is TGCGCCAGCAGCCAGACTAAGGCCTACAATGAGCAGTTCTTC.

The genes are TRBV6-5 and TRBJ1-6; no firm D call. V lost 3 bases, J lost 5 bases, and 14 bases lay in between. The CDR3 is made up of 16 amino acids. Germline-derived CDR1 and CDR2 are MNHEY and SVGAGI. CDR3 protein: CASSYSRYSDNSPLHF. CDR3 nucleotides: TGTGCCAGCAGTTATTCTAGGTACTCGGATAATTCACCCCTCCACTTT.

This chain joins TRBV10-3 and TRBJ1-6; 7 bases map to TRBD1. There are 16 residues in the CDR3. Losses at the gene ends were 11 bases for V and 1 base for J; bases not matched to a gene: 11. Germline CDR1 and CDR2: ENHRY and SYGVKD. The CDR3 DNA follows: TGTGCCGCCAGACAGGGTACGAGGTCCTATAATTCACCCCTCCACTTT. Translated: CAARQGTRSYNSPLHF.

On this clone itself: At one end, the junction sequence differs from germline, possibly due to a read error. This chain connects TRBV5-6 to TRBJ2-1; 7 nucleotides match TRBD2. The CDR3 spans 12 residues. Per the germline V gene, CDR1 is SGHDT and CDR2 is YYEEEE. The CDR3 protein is CASRWMSSGQVF. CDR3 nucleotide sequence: TGTGCCAGCAGATGGATGTCTAGCGGCCAGGTCTTC.

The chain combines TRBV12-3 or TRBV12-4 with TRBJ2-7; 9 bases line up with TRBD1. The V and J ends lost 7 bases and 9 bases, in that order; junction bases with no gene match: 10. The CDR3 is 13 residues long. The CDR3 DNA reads TGTGCCAGCACCCTAGGGACAGGGTCGGGGCAGTACTTC. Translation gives CASTLGTGSGQYF.